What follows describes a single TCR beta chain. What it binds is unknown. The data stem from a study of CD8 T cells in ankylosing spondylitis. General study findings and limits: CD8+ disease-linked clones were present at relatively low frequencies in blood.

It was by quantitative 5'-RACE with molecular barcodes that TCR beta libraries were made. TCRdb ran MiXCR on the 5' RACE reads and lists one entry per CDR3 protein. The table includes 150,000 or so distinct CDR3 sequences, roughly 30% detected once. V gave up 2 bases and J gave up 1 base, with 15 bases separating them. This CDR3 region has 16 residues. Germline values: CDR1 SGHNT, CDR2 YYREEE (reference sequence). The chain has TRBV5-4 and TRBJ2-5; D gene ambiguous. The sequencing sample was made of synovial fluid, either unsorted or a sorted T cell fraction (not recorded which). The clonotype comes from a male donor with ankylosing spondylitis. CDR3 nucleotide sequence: TGTGCCAGCAGCTTCCGAATTGGTCCTTCCCAAGAGACCCAGTACTTC. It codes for CASSFRIGPSQETQYF. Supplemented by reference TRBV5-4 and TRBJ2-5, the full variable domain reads ETGVTQSPTHLIKTRGQQVTLRCSSQSGHNTVSWYQQALGQGPQFIFQYYREEENGRGNFPPRFSGLQFPNYSSELNVNALELDDSALYLCASSFRIGPSQETQYFGPGTRLLVL.